This TCR beta chain is drawn from a study of glioma-infiltrating T cells after dendritic cell vaccination. This CDR3 has 15 amino acids. The ends were cut back, 3 bases at V and 5 bases at J, with 13 bases in the middle. Germline assignment: CDR1 MNHEY and CDR2 SVGAGI. The primer mix had 60 V beta and 13 J beta primers. Clones were read by immunoSEQ multiplex PCR, and TCRdb kept only the in-frame ones, dropping some. This repertoire shows about 49,000 clones, 65% to 90% found once; its top ten account for about 10%. Study-wide results and limits: Only a small number of patients had complete blood and tumor samples.

This clone was seen a handful of times. Antigen specificity is unknown. The source was blood, collected before dendritic cell vaccination. The source of this sequence is a human donor with glioblastoma. The genes are TRBV6-5 and TRBJ1-4, with D possibly TRBD1 on 5 matching bases. The DNA for the CDR3 is TGTGCCAGCAGTTATTTAGTGGGGCGCAATGAAAAACTGTTTTTT. This sequence encodes CASSYLVGRNEKLFF.